This is a list of T cell receptor beta chains from one sample in a study of blood T cell repertoires in COVID-19. Profiled with immunoSEQ multiplex PCR; TCRdb holds only in-frame clones, not every one. Of roughly 340,000 clones in the sample, 88% are singletons; the top ten hold roughly 6.6%. The sequenced sample consisted of peripheral blood. These receptors were collected from a woman between 70 and 85 years old with COVID-19, enrolled during active disease. Both conserved end residues are part of each CDR3. The D gene is left open where the match is weak. Clone size is shown for a subset of rows, as once, few, many or a class of expanded clone.

TGTGCCAGCAGCCAAAATGGACTCGCGGGGTATGGCTACACCTTC	CASSQNGLAGYGYTF	15	NA	TRBJ1-2	NA	TRBV14
TGTGCCAGCAGCATAAGTGGCGGGGGGCCCGACACAGATACGCAGTATTTT	CASSISGGGPDTDTQYF	17	NA	TRBJ2-3	TRBD2	TRBV7-9
TGTGCCAGCAGTGAACAGGGGACCATGAACACTGAAGCTTTCTTT	CASSEQGTMNTEAFF	15	once	TRBJ1-1	NA	TRBV2
TGTGCCAGCAGTGGGGCCCCAACAGGGGTAGGTTCACCCCTCCACTTT	CASSGAPTGVGSPLHF	16	NA	TRBJ1-6	TRBD1	TRBV2
TGCGCCAGCAGCCCTGACGGGAGTGGGGCCAACGTCCTGACTTTC	CASSPDGSGANVLTF	15	NA	TRBJ2-6	NA	TRBV5-1
TGTGCCAGCAGCTTGACCGGGACAGCCTACGAGCAGTACTTC	CASSLTGTAYEQYF	14	NA	TRBJ2-7	TRBD1	TRBV7-9
TGTGCCAGCTCACCTCAAAACTCTGGGGCCAACGTCCTGACTTTC	CASSPQNSGANVLTF	15	NA	TRBJ2-6	NA	TRBV18
TGTGCCAGCACCCAGACAGGGACTTATAATTCACCCCTCCACTTT	CASTQTGTYNSPLHF	15	NA	TRBJ1-6	TRBD1	TRBV2
TGTGCCAGCAGCCCGGGGACAGATCTTCAAGAGACCCAGTACTTC	CASSPGTDLQETQYF	15	NA	TRBJ2-5	TRBD1	TRBV7-7
TGTGCCATCAGTGCCCGACCCGCTGACAGTGCCGGGGAGCTGTTTTTT	CAISARPADSAGELFF	16	NA	TRBJ2-2	NA	TRBV10-3
TGTGCCAGCAGCTTGAAAGCGGAAGAGACCCAGTACTTC	CASSLKAEETQYF	13	few	TRBJ2-5	NA	TRBV5-4
TGTGCCAGTAGTCGGAGGGAGAACACTGAAGCTTTCTTT	CASSRRENTEAFF	13	once	TRBJ1-1	NA	TRBV19
TGTGCCAGTAGTCCACGGACAGGGGGACGGGGCAATGAGCAGTTCTTC	CASSPRTGGRGNEQFF	16	NA	TRBJ2-1	TRBD1	TRBV19
TGCGCCAGCAGCCTCTATGCTAGCGGGGGATACAATGAGCAGTTCTTC	CASSLYASGGYNEQFF	16	NA	TRBJ2-1	TRBD2	TRBV5-1
TGTGCCACCAGTGACCCAGGACTAGCGGGGGGGGCGAACACCGGGGAGCTGTTTTTT	CATSDPGLAGGANTGELFF	19	NA	TRBJ2-2	TRBD2	TRBV24-1
TGTGCCAGCAGCTTGGACAGGTGGGACTATGGCTACACCTTC	CASSLDRWDYGYTF	14	NA	TRBJ1-2	TRBD1	TRBV7-6